This paragraph reports one TCR beta chain. No antigen is known for it. This sample was included in a study of OX40 agonist ivuxolimab in advanced cancers. Study-level points and caveats: Also present in some nonresponders was a low level of normalized T-cell clonal expansion. Those patients achieving a partial response at 0.1-3.0 mg/kg showed among the lowest clonal expansion.

Libraries were prepared by immunoSEQ multiplex PCR; TCRdb keeps only in-frame clonotypes and omits some of them. The sample includes some 77,000 clones, around 86% seen only once; the top ten take 5.5% to 8%. V was clipped by 6 bases and J by 6 bases; unmatched bases: 10. Germline CDR1 LNHDA, CDR2 SQIVND (reference sequence). The CDR3 sequence is 15 residues long. The sample was CD4+ or CD8+ T cells sorted from blood, taken in a trial of the OX40 agonist ivuxolimab. This clonotype originated in an adult with an advanced solid tumor such as melanoma, head and neck, liver or kidney cancer. The chain combines TRBV19 with TRBJ2-2, with 7 bases matching TRBD1. Here the CDR3 DNA reads TGTGCCAGTAGGGGTGGGATTACAGGGGCCGGGGAGCTGTTTTTT. Translated: CASRGGITGAGELFF.